The rows below give T cell receptor beta chains drawn from one sample of a study of shared clonotypes between healthy human individuals. The protocol was immunoSEQ multiplex PCR, while the TCRdb copy is restricted to in-frame clones and leaves out a portion. The table lists 90,000 to 130,000 clones, 55% to 70% of them singletons. The material sequenced was memory CD8+ T cells sorted from blood. The source of these receptors is a woman aged 25 to 39 in good health. Both conserved end residues are part of each CDR3. The D gene is left open where the match is weak. Expanded clones get a size class; other rows say once, few or many, or leave the size out.

V gene	J gene	clone size	CDR3 length	D gene	CDR3 protein	CDR3 DNA
TRBV11-2	TRBJ2-7	-	15	TRBD2	CASSLTSGSSYEQYF	TGTGCCAGCAGCCTGACTAGCGGGAGCTCCTACGAGCAGTACTTC
TRBV6-1	TRBJ1-2	-	16	-	CASSEAPILPYDGYTF	TGTGCCAGCAGTGAAGCCCCTATCCTACCCTATGATGGCTACACCTTC
TRBV2	TRBJ1-2	-	12	-	CASSGLRLGYTF	TGTGCCAGCAGTGGCCTCCGGCTGGGCTACACCTTC
TRBV9	TRBJ1-1	-	12	-	CASSPGHAEAFF	TGTGCCAGCAGCCCTGGACACGCTGAAGCTTTCTTT
TRBV4-2	TRBJ2-7	-	15	-	CASSQDRRGAYEQYF	TGTGCCAGCAGCCAAGATAGGCGAGGGGCCTACGAGCAGTACTTC
TRBV21-1	TRBJ2-7	-	16	-	CASSNLRDRAPHEQYF	TGTGCCAGCAGCAACCTAAGGGACAGGGCCCCCCACGAGCAGTACTTC
TRBV7-3	TRBJ2-6	-	16	-	CASSAFRVAGANVLTF	TGTGCCAGCAGCGCCTTCAGGGTTGCCGGGGCCAACGTCCTGACTTTC
TRBV2	TRBJ1-1	once	12	-	CAGDIGGPEAFF	TGTGCCGGTGACATTGGGGGGCCTGAAGCTTTCTTT
TRBV2	TRBJ2-7	-	15	-	CASSLPGPISYEQYF	TGTGCCAGCAGCCTACCAGGCCCTATCTCCTACGAGCAGTACTTC
TRBV27	TRBJ2-5	many	15	TRBD1	CASSSGTGGAETQYF	TGTGCCAGCAGTTCCGGGACAGGGGGCGCGGAGACCCAGTACTTC
TRBV5-6	TRBJ2-7	-	16	TRBD2	CASSQEGAGGPNEQYF	TGTGCCAGCAGCCAAGAAGGAGCGGGAGGGCCGAACGAGCAGTACTTC
TRBV11-2	TRBJ2-5	many	15	TRBD2	CASSPTGGFLETQYF	TGTGCCAGCAGCCCCACGGGGGGATTTCTCGAGACCCAGTACTTC
TRBV29-1	TRBJ2-7	-	13	-	CSVEDTYRYEQYF	TGCAGCGTTGAAGACACCTATCGATACGAGCAGTACTTC
TRBV4-2	TRBJ2-1	-	15	TRBD2	CASSQVASGSNEQFF	TGTGCCAGCAGCCAAGTGGCTAGCGGGAGCAATGAGCAGTTCTTC
TRBV7-9	TRBJ2-5	few	13	-	CASRRSEQETQYF	TGTGCCAGCAGAAGAAGTGAGCAAGAGACCCAGTACTTC
TRBV4-2	TRBJ2-7	-	15	-	CASSFFSGGVDEQYF	TGTGCCAGCAGCTTTTTTTCTGGTGGGGTTGACGAGCAGTACTTC
TRBV10-1	TRBJ1-5	-	16	-	CASSESGRSSNQPQHF	TGCGCCAGCAGTGAGTCAGGCAGGAGCAGCAATCAGCCCCAGCATTTT
TRBV10-3	TRBJ2-1	-	14	-	CAISENPIYNEQFF	TGTGCCATCAGTGAAAATCCTATTTACAATGAGCAGTTCTTC
TRBV19	TRBJ2-7	many	19	TRBD1	CASSNSPLDPGQGTYEQYF	TGTGCCAGTAGCAATTCCCCCCTAGACCCGGGACAGGGGACCTACGAGCAGTACTTC
TRBV9	TRBJ2-1	-	11	-	CASSVGDEQFF	TGTGCCAGCAGCGTAGGGGATGAGCAGTTCTTC
TRBV6-6	TRBJ2-7	few	16	-	CASSSPGLGDVHEQYF	TGTGCCAGCAGTTCCCCCGGCTTGGGGGATGTGCACGAGCAGTACTTC
TRBV10-3	TRBJ1-1	-	14	TRBD1	CAINPGQGFTEAFF	TGTGCCATCAATCCGGGACAGGGGTTCACTGAAGCTTTCTTT
TRBV27	TRBJ2-7	-	15	-	CASSLSGRSSYEQYF	TGTGCCAGCAGTTTATCGGGGCGGAGCTCCTACGAGCAGTACTTC
TRBV27	TRBJ2-4	-	15	-	CASSYISDNLNIQYF	TGTGCCAGCAGTTACATCTCCGACAACCTCAACATTCAGTACTTC
TRBV29-1	TRBJ2-1	-	16	TRBD2	CSLGLAGGGSYNEQFF	TGCAGCTTGGGACTAGCGGGAGGGGGCTCCTACAATGAGCAGTTCTTC
TRBV19	TRBJ1-2	-	15	-	CASSIWALDSRGYTF	TGTGCCAGTAGTATTTGGGCCTTAGACAGCCGTGGCTACACCTTC
TRBV25-1	TRBJ2-3	-	14	-	CASSEDSSTDTQYF	TGTGCCAGCAGTGAAGACTCTAGCACAGATACGCAGTATTTT
TRBV27	TRBJ2-7	once	14	TRBD2	CASSFARGAYEQYF	TGTGCCAGCAGTTTCGCGCGGGGGGCCTACGAGCAGTACTTC
TRBV15	TRBJ1-1	many	14	-	CATSRDLRVTEAFF	TGTGCCACCAGCAGAGATCTCAGGGTTACTGAAGCTTTCTTT
TRBV2	TRBJ2-3	-	15	TRBD2	CASRGLAGRGDTQYF	TGTGCCAGCAGGGGACTAGCGGGGAGGGGAGATACGCAGTATTTT
TRBV29-1	TRBJ2-3	few	15	TRBD1	CSVKPGTGDTDTQYF	TGCAGCGTTAAACCCGGGACAGGGGATACAGATACGCAGTATTTT
TRBV6-1	TRBJ2-7	many	15	TRBD1	CASSEEGTGAVEQYF	TGTGCCAGCAGTGAAGAAGGGACAGGGGCAGTCGAGCAGTACTTC
TRBV28	TRBJ2-7	-	14	TRBD1	CASSWDRALYEQYF	TGTGCCAGCAGTTGGGACAGGGCCCTATACGAGCAGTACTTC
TRBV30	TRBJ1-5	-	16	-	CAWSAPRIQSNQPQHF	TGTGCCTGGAGTGCACCCAGGATACAGTCTAATCAGCCCCAGCATTTT
TRBV9	TRBJ2-7	many	15	TRBD1	CASSVGQGDSYEQYF	TGTGCCAGCAGCGTAGGACAGGGGGATTCCTACGAGCAGTACTTC
TRBV5-5	TRBJ2-6	-	14	-	CASSSGAGANVLTF	TGTGCCAGCAGCTCGGGGGCTGGGGCCAACGTCCTGACTTTC
TRBV25-1	TRBJ2-2	-	18	TRBD2	CASSESRLAGENTGELFF	TGTGCCAGCAGTGAGTCTAGACTAGCGGGAGAGAACACCGGGGAGCTGTTTTTT
TRBV19	TRBJ2-1	-	14	-	CASSTSSANNEQFF	TGTGCCAGTAGTACTAGCAGTGCGAACAATGAGCAGTTCTTC
TRBV28	TRBJ2-1	-	12	TRBD2	CASSFRTSGQFF	TGTGCCAGCAGTTTTCGGACTAGCGGGCAGTTCTTC
TRBV5-6	TRBJ2-5	-	15	-	CASSARDLEGETQYF	TGTGCCAGCAGCGCCCGGGACCTCGAGGGGGAGACCCAGTACTTC
TRBV9	TRBJ2-7	-	15	-	CASSVGSGFSNEQYF	TGTGCCAGCAGCGTAGGGTCGGGGTTCAGTAACGAGCAGTACTTC
TRBV27	TRBJ2-7	-	13	-	CASSLSASYEQYF	TGTGCCAGCAGTTTATCTGCGAGCTACGAGCAGTACTTC
TRBV5-1	TRBJ1-4	-	18	-	CASSLEQERIATNEKLFF	TGCGCCAGCAGCTTGGAGCAGGAGAGGATTGCAACTAATGAAAAACTGTTTTTT
TRBV28	TRBJ1-2	-	14	-	CASRPAQGGSGYTF	TGTGCCAGCAGACCCGCCCAGGGTGGTTCTGGCTACACCTTC